These 26 T cell receptor beta chains came from one sample sequenced in a study of T cells in localized non-small cell lung cancer. TCRdb's table, derived via immunoSEQ multiplex PCR, lists solely in-frame clones and lacks some. Of around 140,000 clones listed, around 92% are singletons. Sequenced material: peripheral blood, taken before any cancer treatment. These receptors were taken from a female donor older than 55 with stage I lung adenocarcinoma.

The rearrangement uses TRBV5-1 and TRBJ2-7; 12 bases are shared with TRBD1. Germline V CDR1 and CDR2: SGHRS, YFSETQ. This CDR3 is built from 16 residues. Trimming removed 0 bases from V and 6 bases from J; junction bases left unmatched: 7. The CDR3 sequence is CASSLGGTGGFGEQYF. The CDR3 nucleotides read TGCGCCAGCAGCTTGGGCGGGACAGGGGGCTTCGGCGAGCAGTACTTC.

This sequence joins TRBV29-1 and TRBJ2-3; TRBD2 matches at 8 bases. Germline CDR1 is SQVTM and CDR2 is ANQGSEA. V dropped 7 bases and J dropped 2; count of bases not matched to a gene: 5. There are 13 residues in the CDR3. The CDR3, as DNA: TGCAGCGGGGGTAGCGGGACCACAGATACGCAGTATTTT. This encodes CSGGSGTTDTQYF.

This clone was observed a few times. The genes are TRBV2 and TRBJ1-2; no clear D gene. Germline-derived CDR1 and CDR2 are SNHLY and FYNNEI. The CDR3 spans 12 residues. V lost 4 bases to trimming and J lost 6 bases, with 9 bases between them. CDR3 loop: CASSVERNGYTF. CDR3 nucleotide sequence: TGTGCCAGCAGTGTAGAACGTAATGGCTACACCTTC. The variable domain in full, with the rest retrieved from reference TRBV2 and TRBJ1-2, is EPEVTQTPSHQVTQMGQEVILRCVPISNHLYFYWYRQILGQKVEFLVSFYNNEISEKSEIFDDQFSVERPDGSNFTLKIRSTKLEDSAMYFCASSVERNGYTFGSGTRLTVV.

The chain is built from TRBV30 and TRBJ2-1, with no clear D. The V gene's germline CDR1 is GTSNPN and CDR2 SVGIG (reference sequence). V gave up 3 bases and J gave up 7 bases, with 4 bases separating them. This CDR3 region has 10 residues. CDR3 DNA: TGTGCCTGGAGGAGGAATGAGCAGTTCTTC. Encoded protein: CAWRRNEQFF.

J is TRBJ2-1 and V is TRBV5-1; 7 bases line up with TRBD2. V trimming: 2 bases; J trimming: 0 bases; junction bases outside the gene matches: 5. The CDR3 covers 16 residues. Germline V gene data show CDR1 as SGHRS and CDR2 as YFSETQ. CDR3 in DNA: TGCGCCAGCAGCTTCGGGAGGACTAGCTCCTACAATGAGCAGTTCTTC. As protein: CASSFGRTSSYNEQFF. Using reference TRBV5-1 and TRBJ2-1 for the parts outside the CDR3, the full variable domain is KAGVTQTPRYLIKTRGQQVTLSCSPISGHRSVSWYQQTPGQGLQFLFEYFSETQRNKGNFPGRFSGRQFSNSRSEMNVSTLELGDSALYLCASSFGRTSSYNEQFFGPGTRLTVL.

With regard to this clone: Other DNA sequences in this specimen translate into the identical CDR3. This chain connects TRBV30 to TRBJ2-2; no clear D gene. The CDR3 has 13 residues. Trimming shortened V by 0 bases and J by 3 bases, and 5 bases separated the two germline ends. Germline assignment: CDR1 GTSNPN and CDR2 SVGIG (reference sequence). The CDR3 reads CAWSVLHTGELFF. CDR3 coding DNA: TGTGCCTGGAGTGTACTTCACACCGGGGAGCTGTTTTTT.

This clone has only a few counts. The chain has TRBV10-3 and TRBJ2-2, with TRBD2 matching over 9 bases. The CDR3 has 15 amino acids. Trimming took 3 bases from V and 6 from J; bases not matched to a gene: 5. Germline V gene sequence: CDR1 ENHRY, CDR2 SYGVKD. CDR3 sequence: CAISEAAGGSGELFF. For the CDR3, the DNA is TGTGCCATCAGTGAAGCAGCGGGAGGTTCCGGGGAGCTGTTTTTT.

The chain recombines TRBV7-3 with TRBJ2-5, with D tentatively TRBD1 (5 bases). V gave up 4 bases and J gave up 5 bases, with 11 bases separating them. Per the germline V gene, CDR1 is SGHTA and CDR2 is FQGTGA. This CDR3 comprises 13 residues. CDR3 protein: CASSSSRGETQYF. In DNA form, the CDR3 reads TGTGCCAGCAGCTCTTCTAGGGGCGAGACCCAGTACTTC.

The chain combines TRBV9 with TRBJ2-7, with 10 nucleotides matching TRBD1. Per the germline V gene, CDR1 is SGDLS and CDR2 is YYNGEE. This CDR3 has 15 residues. Trimming at V came to 0 bases and at J to 0 bases, leaving 0 bases not matched to a gene. The CDR3 sequence: CASSVGTGGSYEQYF. The CDR3 nucleotides are TGTGCCAGCAGCGTAGGGACAGGGGGCTCCTACGAGCAGTACTTC. Full variable domain (rest looked up from reference TRBV9 and TRBJ2-7): DSGVTQTPKHLITATGQRVTLRCSPRSGDLSVYWYQQSLDQGLQFLIQYYNGEERAKGNILERFSAQQFPDLHSELNLSSLELGDSALYFCASSVGTGGSYEQYFGPGTRLTVT.

J is TRBJ1-3 and V is TRBV9, with a weak D call TRBD1 (5 bases). The CDR3 loop spans 14 amino acids. Trimming removed 4 bases from V and 0 bases from J, with 8 bases in between. From germline, CDR1 is SGDLS and CDR2 YYNGEE. CDR3 protein: CASSSDISGNTIYF. CDR3 sequence (DNA): TGTGCCAGCAGCTCGGACATCTCTGGAAACACCATATATTTT.

CDR3 in amino acids: CASSLGRGEQYF. For the CDR3, the DNA is TGTGCCAGCAGCTTAGGTAGGGGCGAGCAGTACTTC. The chain has TRBV7-6 and TRBJ2-7, with D perhaps matching TRBD1 (5 bases). The germline CDR1 and CDR2 sequences are SGHVS and FNYEAQ. V was pared by 1 base and J by 6 bases, with 7 bases between. CDR3 length equals 12 residues.

The rearrangement links TRBV5-1 to TRBJ1-1, with a weak D call TRBD1 (6 bases). The CDR3 runs 16 residues. Germline V lookup: CDR1 SGHRS, CDR2 YFSETQ. Trimming removed 1 base from V and 3 bases from J, with 16 bases in between. CDR3 amino acids: CASSLLGAGLDTEAFF. CDR3 in DNA: TGCGCCAGCAGCTTGTTGGGGGCAGGGTTGGACACTGAAGCTTTCTTT. Together with reference TRBV5-1 and TRBJ1-1, the CDR3 gives the full variable domain: KAGVTQTPRYLIKTRGQQVTLSCSPISGHRSVSWYQQTPGQGLQFLFEYFSETQRNKGNFPGRFSGRQFSNSRSEMNVSTLELGDSALYLCASSLLGAGLDTEAFFGQGTRLTVV.

The chain is built from TRBV20-1 and TRBJ2-3; D not certain. Germline assignment: CDR1 DFQATT and CDR2 SNEGSKA (reference sequence). V was shortened by 6 bases and J by 2 bases, with 6 bases between the two germline ends. CDR3 length: 11 amino acids. The CDR3 is CSASTTDTQYF. The DNA of the CDR3 is TGCAGTGCGTCTACCACAGATACGCAGTATTTT.

This sequence joins TRBV11-3 and TRBJ1-1; a possible D gene is TRBD1 (6 bases). The length of the CDR3 is 13 residues. Between the trimmed V and J ends, which lost 5 bases and 5 bases, there was a span of 12 bases. Germline loops: CDR1 SGHNT, CDR2 YENEEA. CDR3 amino acids: CASSQTGLTEAFF. The DNA for the CDR3 is TGTGCCAGCAGCCAAACAGGGCTAACTGAAGCTTTCTTT.

The chain combines TRBV30 with TRBJ1-3; D unresolved. Germline lookup yields CDR1 GTSNPN and CDR2 SVGIG (reference sequence). The CDR3 runs 14 residues. Between the trimmed V and J ends, which lost 0 bases and 2 bases, there was a span of 8 bases. CDR3 in DNA: TGTGCCTGGAGTGTTGGTGGCACTGGAAACACCATATATTTT. This sequence encodes CAWSVGGTGNTIYF.

V and J are TRBV11-1 and TRBJ1-1; no reliable D call. The CDR3 runs 17 residues. The germline CDR1 and CDR2 sequences are SGHAT and FQDESV (reference sequence). V was shortened by 5 bases and J by 9 bases, with 28 bases between the two germline ends. DNA of the CDR3: TGTGCCAGCAGCGGAGGTTGGAGGGCCCTACAAGGGTGGAAAGCTTTCTTT. It translates to CASSGGWRALQGWKAFF.

The chain links TRBV5-1 to TRBJ2-1; D is possibly TRBD1 (6 bases). CDR3 length equals 14 residues. From germline, CDR1 is SGHRS and CDR2 YFSETQ. Trimming pared 0 bases from V and 4 bases from J, leaving 8 bases between. The CDR3, as DNA: TGCGCCAGCAGCTTGGAGGGGGAATACAATGAGCAGTTCTTC. Protein sequence: CASSLEGEYNEQFF.

V gene TRBV7-3 combines with J gene TRBJ2-5, with 7 positions matching TRBD2. The CDR3 runs to 15 residues. V lost 0 bases and J lost 5; bases outside the gene matches: 6. CDR1 SGHTA and CDR2 FQGTGA come from the germline V gene. The CDR3 DNA is TGTGCCAGCAGCTTAACCGGGGGGAGCTTCGAGACCCAGTACTTC. Translation gives CASSLTGGSFETQYF.

V gene TRBV29-1 combines with J gene TRBJ2-7, with 9 bases fitting TRBD2. CDR3 length equals 16 residues. Germline lookup yields CDR1 SQVTM and CDR2 ANQGSEA. V gave up 0 bases and J gave up 3 bases; unmatched junction bases: 9. For the CDR3, the DNA is TGCAGCGTTGAAGATGGAGCTAGCGGGAACATCTACGAGCAGTACTTC. Residues: CSVEDGASGNIYEQYF.

This clone was counted once. The chain combines TRBV2 with TRBJ2-5; possible D gene TRBD1, 5 bases. V was pared by 7 bases and J by 2 bases, with 14 bases between. The CDR3 loop spans 14 amino acids. The germline V gene has CDR1 SNHLY and CDR2 FYNNEI. CDR3 protein: CASIRYQGQETQYF. CDR3 coding DNA: TGTGCCAGCATTCGATACCAGGGACAAGAGACCCAGTACTTC.

This sequence joins TRBV6-1 and TRBJ2-5; tentatively, D is TRBD1 or TRBD2 (5 bases each). V lost 6 bases and J 5 bases, leaving 16 bases between the germline ends. The CDR3 extends over 14 amino acids. From germline, CDR1 is MNHNS and CDR2 SASEGT. CDR3 residues: CASSSGTGGETQYF. The DNA for the CDR3 is TGTGCCAGCAGCTCAGGGACGGGTGGGGAGACCCAGTACTTC.

V gene TRBV4-1 combines with J gene TRBJ2-3; 10 bases are a match to TRBD2. Germline V gene data show CDR1 as MGHRA and CDR2 as YSYEKL. V shed 4 bases and J 0 bases; nucleotides not matched to a gene: 4. This CDR3 comprises 16 residues. The CDR3 DNA reads as TGCGCCAGCAGCCCCCGGACTAGCGGTAGCACAGATACGCAGTATTTT. Translated, it gives CASSPRTSGSTDTQYF.

CDR3 coding DNA: TGTGCCAGCAGTGAACAATGGACAGCGGGAAACACCATATATTTT. Its translation is CASSEQWTAGNTIYF. The chain links TRBV6-1 to TRBJ1-3; D is perhaps TRBD1 (6 bases). Trimming removed 2 bases at V and 4 bases at J, with 12 bases between. The germline V gene encodes CDR1 MNHNS and CDR2 SASEGT. The CDR3 has 15 residues.

The chain is built from TRBV10-3 and TRBJ1-1; D is undetermined. The ends were cut back, 2 bases at V and 0 bases at J, with 19 bases in the middle. The germline CDR1 and CDR2 sequences are ENHRY and SYGVKD. The CDR3 consists of 18 residues. Written as DNA, the CDR3 is TGTGCCATCAGTGAGGACCGTGGAAGCCCCGCGGTGAACACTGAAGCTTTCTTT. Residues: CAISEDRGSPAVNTEAFF.

This clone appeared a single time. The rearrangement joins TRBV28 to TRBJ2-5; 9 bases match TRBD1. Germline assignment: CDR1 MDHEN and CDR2 SYDVKM. This CDR3 spans 16 amino acids. After removal of 5 bases from V and 4 bases from J, the junction contained 11 bases not matched to a gene. CDR3: CASSHQNRGPRETQYF. The DNA of the CDR3 is TGTGCCAGCAGTCACCAAAACAGGGGGCCGAGAGAGACCCAGTACTTC. The whole variable domain, filled in from reference TRBV28 and TRBJ2-5, reads DVKVTQSSRYLVKRTGEKVFLECVQDMDHENMFWYRQDPGLGLRLIYFSYDVKMKEKGDIPEGYSVSREKKERFSLILESASTNQTSMYLCASSHQNRGPRETQYFGPGTRLLVL.

J is TRBJ2-1 and V is TRBV7-9, with 8 bases lining up with TRBD2. The germline V gene has CDR1 SEHNR and CDR2 FQNEAQ (reference sequence). This CDR3 spans 19 amino acids. Trimming removed 6 bases from V and 8 bases from J; junction bases left unmatched: 24. CDR3 nucleotide sequence: TGTGCCAGCAGACACCTTGGGCACGTGGCACCGCGGGGGGTTGATGAGCAGTTCTTC. As protein: CASRHLGHVAPRGVDEQFF.